This TCR beta chain was found in a study of T cell clonality in common variable immunodeficiency. Study-level findings and limits: In common variable immunodeficiency, TCR beta chains reportedly carried fewer deletions and N-nucleotide insertions. Compared with healthy controls, CVID subjects showed increased TCRbeta clonality, mostly in about a third.

As for this clone: As yet, its antigen is unknown. The read stops 3 residues short of the end of the CDR3; the missing end is completed from the germline J gene.

This CDR3 is 14 amino acids long. CDR1 and CDR2 from the germline V gene are LNHDA and SQIVND (reference sequence). V shed 8 bases and J 2 bases; nucleotides not matched to a gene: 4. Sequencing input was equivalent genomic DNA from CVID and controls. Profiled with immunoSEQ multiplex PCR; TCRdb holds only in-frame clones, not every one. The repertoire shows fewer than 20,000 clones, none seen only once; the top ten take 13% to 15%. The CVID group had about 15 females and about 30 males, mean age around 42. For at least one year, all CVID subjects received replacement immunoglobulin. The TCR comes from a human donor with common variable immunodeficiency. The chain employs TRBV19 and TRBJ2-3, with 10 bases fitting TRBD1. Sequenced sample: peripheral blood mononuclear cells. CDR3 amino acids: CASGGQGYTDTQYF. Incomplete CDR3 DNA: TGTGCCAGTGGGGGACAGGGGTACACAGATACG.